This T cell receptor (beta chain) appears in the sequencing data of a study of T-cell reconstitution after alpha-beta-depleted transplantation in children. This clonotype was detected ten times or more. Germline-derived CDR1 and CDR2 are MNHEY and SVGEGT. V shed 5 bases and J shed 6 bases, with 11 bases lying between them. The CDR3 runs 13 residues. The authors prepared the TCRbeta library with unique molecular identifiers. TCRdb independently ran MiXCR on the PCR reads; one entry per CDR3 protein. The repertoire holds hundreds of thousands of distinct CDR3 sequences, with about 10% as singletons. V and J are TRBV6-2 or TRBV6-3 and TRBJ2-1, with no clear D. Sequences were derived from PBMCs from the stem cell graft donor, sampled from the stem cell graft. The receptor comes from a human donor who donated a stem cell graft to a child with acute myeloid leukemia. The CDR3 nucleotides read TGTGCCAGCAGTCCCTCCTCCGTCAATGAGCAGTTCTTC. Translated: CASSPSSVNEQFF.